One and the same sample provided the 23 T cell receptor beta chains below, sequenced in a study of Graves' ophthalmopathy and Graves' hyperthyroidism. Transcripts of RNA were the source for amplifying TCR beta CDR3 regions. RT-PCR with HTBI primers came first, then second-round multiplex PCR. TCRdb used MiXCR to reprocess the multiplex PCR reads, holding one entry per CDR3 protein. The table shows more than 550,000 distinct CDR3 sequences, with approximately 39% occurring only once. The sample consisted of peripheral blood. The receptors were sampled from an adult man with Graves' ophthalmopathy.

In DNA form, the CDR3 reads TGTGCCATCAGTGACTTGGGGGCAGGGGGGTGGTATGGCTACACCTTC. Its translation is CAISDLGAGGWYGYTF. The chain is built from TRBV10-3 and TRBJ1-2; 7 nucleotides align to TRBD1. CDR3 length: 16 residues. From germline, CDR1 is ENHRY and CDR2 SYGVKD. V shed 3 bases and J 5 bases; nucleotides not matched to a gene: 12.

The sample holds a few counts of this clonotype. The J gene is TRBJ2-7, the V gene TRBV19; 7 nucleotides align to TRBD1. J lost 4 bases, V lost 3 bases, and 3 bases had no gene match. The CDR3 is 13 amino acids. Germline-derived CDR1 and CDR2 are LNHDA and SQIVND (reference sequence). The CDR3 nucleotides read TGTGCCAGTAGTATTGGCAGGGGGTACGAGCAGTACTTC. This encodes CASSIGRGYEQYF. Full variable domain (missing parts from reference TRBV19 and TRBJ2-7): DGGITQSPKYLFRKEGQNVTLSCEQNLNHDAMYWYRQDPGQGLRLIYYSQIVNDFQKGDIAEGYSVSREKKESFPLTVTSAQKNPTAFYLCASSIGRGYEQYFGPGTRLTVT.

Many counts were recorded for this clonotype. The J gene is TRBJ2-6, the V gene TRBV10-3, with D perhaps matching TRBD2 (6 bases). Trimming took off 4 bases at V and 0 bases at J, with 13 bases between the two ends. The CDR3 sequence is 17 residues long. Looked up from germline, CDR1 is ENHRY and CDR2 is SYGVKD. The CDR3 DNA reads TGTGCCATCAGTGTGGCGGGGCCAAGCTCTGGGGCCAACGTCCTGACTTTC. It yields the protein CAISVAGPSSGANVLTF.

This clonotype has at least ten counts. The chain has TRBV20-1 and TRBJ2-5, with 12 bases matching TRBD2. Germline CDR1 is DFQATT and CDR2 is SNEGSKA (reference sequence). This CDR3 region has 15 residues. CDR3 region: CRIGTSGPPRETQYF. The CDR3 DNA sequence: TGCAGGATTGGGACTAGCGGGCCCCCTCGGGAGACCCAGTACTTC.

This clonotype was picked up many times. The chain employs TRBV10-3 and TRBJ2-5; D remains unclear. The CDR3 contains 12 residues. Looked up from germline, CDR1 is ENHRY and CDR2 is SYGVKD. Trimming left V 3 bases short and J 14 bases short, with 16 bases between. The CDR3 loop reads CAISDGGITSYF. In DNA form, the CDR3 reads TGTGCCATCAGTGACGGCGGCATCACCTCCTACTTC.

This chain uses TRBV29-1 with TRBJ2-7; unclear D gene. Trimming left V 6 bases short and J 0 bases short, with 3 bases between. In germline, CDR1 is SQVTM, CDR2 ANQGSEA. The CDR3 has 10 residues. As DNA, the CDR3 is TGCAGCGTAAGCTCCTACGAGCAGTACTTC. Translating it yields CSVSSYEQYF.

Notes on this clonotype: This may arise from a read error, as a much more abundant clone is one base away. This chain joins TRBV9 and TRBJ1-1; possibly TRBD1 for D (5 bases). The length of the CDR3 is 14 residues. Germline CDR1 reads SGDLS; CDR2 reads YYNGEE. V dropped 6 bases and J dropped 1 base, with 13 bases sitting between them. The CDR3 is CASNRNQGNTEAFF. The CDR3 DNA sequence: TGTGCCAGCAACCGTAACCAGGGGAACACTGAAGCTTTCTTT.

In this sample, this clonotype turned up many times. The genes are TRBV2 and TRBJ2-7; D remains ambiguous. The germline V gene has CDR1 SNHLY and CDR2 FYNNEI. V was pared by 7 bases and J by 1 base, with 8 bases between. The CDR3 has 12 amino acids. The CDR3 reads CASTTGSYEQYF. The CDR3 DNA is TGTGCCAGCACTACCGGGTCCTACGAGCAGTACTTC.

J is TRBJ2-7 and V is TRBV20-1; 12 bases map to TRBD1. The length of the CDR3 is 16 residues. Germline-derived CDR1 and CDR2 are DFQATT and SNEGSKA (reference sequence). The V gene end was trimmed by 6 bases and the J gene end by 4 bases; junction bases not matched to a gene: 13. CDR3 DNA: TGCAGTGCAATATTTGAAGGGGACAGGGGGCGTTACGAGCAGTACTTC. Translation gives CSAIFEGDRGRYEQYF.

This chain joins TRBV24-1 and TRBJ1-5; 9 bases are a match to TRBD1. CDR3 length: 14 residues. Looked up from germline, CDR1 is KGHDR and CDR2 is SFDVKD. J lost 7 bases, V lost 4 bases, and 4 bases had no gene match. CDR3 region: CATSDPGTGQPQHF. The CDR3 DNA sequence: TGTGCCACCAGTGACCCAGGGACAGGGCAGCCCCAGCATTTT.

This clonotype was seen just once. V and J are TRBV7-9 and TRBJ1-4; maybe TRBD1 (6 bases). Between the trimmed V and J ends, which lost 1 base and 8 bases, there was a span of 29 bases. The CDR3 has 20 residues. The germline gives CDR1 SEHNR, CDR2 FQNEAQ (reference sequence). CDR3 region: CASSLVWLQPNTGGQEKLFF. CDR3 coding DNA: TGTGCCAGCAGCTTAGTGTGGTTGCAGCCGAACACCGGGGGCCAGGAAAAACTGTTTTTT. Filled out from reference TRBV7-9 and TRBJ1-4, the complete variable domain reads DTGVSQNPRHKITKRGQNVTFRCDPISEHNRLYWYRQTLGQGPEFLTYFQNEAQLEKSRLLSDRFSAERPKGSFSTLEIQRTEQGDSAMYLCASSLVWLQPNTGGQEKLFFGSGTQLSVL.

The genes are TRBV6-1 and TRBJ1-3; 8 nucleotides match TRBD1. The CDR3 has 16 residues. The V gene's germline CDR1 is MNHNS and CDR2 SASEGT. Germline trimming cut 5 bases from V and 4 bases from J; bases unmatched to any gene: 10. The CDR3 is CASSLSPGQEGNTIYF. DNA of the CDR3: TGTGCCAGCAGTTTATCTCCGGGACAGGAAGGAAACACCATATATTTT.

Only a few counts were recorded for this clonotype. The chain joins TRBV20-1 to TRBJ2-7; TRBD1 is a possible D gene (6 bases). Germline V lookup: CDR1 DFQATT, CDR2 SNEGSKA (reference sequence). There are 13 residues in the CDR3. Trimming pared 6 bases from V and 4 bases from J, leaving 16 bases between. The CDR3 region has the DNA TGCAGTGCCCTCGACAGGTTTCTGTACGAGCAGTACTTC. Residues: CSALDRFLYEQYF.

The gene calls are TRBV10-3 and TRBJ1-5, with D possibly being TRBD1 (6 bases). Germline V CDR1 and CDR2: ENHRY, SYGVKD. V shed 0 bases and J shed 6 bases, with 9 bases lying between them. This CDR3 has 14 amino acids. The CDR3 region is CAISESGGGQPQHF. For the CDR3, the DNA is TGTGCCATCAGTGAGTCGGGGGGCGGTCAGCCCCAGCATTTT.

This clonotype was picked up many times. The CDR3 is CASSQTGGSGNTIYF. In DNA form, the CDR3 reads TGTGCCAGCAGTCAAACGGGGGGCTCTGGAAACACCATATATTTT. The J gene is TRBJ1-3, the V gene TRBV12-3 or TRBV12-4; TRBD1 might be the D (5 bases). V lost 5 bases and J 0 bases, leaving 11 bases between the germline ends. CDR3 size: 15 residues.

In its sample, this clonotype was seen many times. The chain uses TRBV11-1 and TRBJ1-1; weak D call: TRBD1 (5 bases). The CDR3 sequence is 15 residues long. V dropped 2 bases and J dropped 1 base, with 11 bases sitting between them. Germline CDR1 and CDR2: SGHAT and FQDESV (reference sequence). CDR3 protein: CASSLTGHTNTEAFF. The CDR3 nucleotides are TGTGCCAGCAGCTTAACTGGACACACGAACACTGAAGCTTTCTTT.

Comments on this clonotype: Since a much larger clone is just one base distant, this may be a read error. The CDR3 sequence: CASTETNLHYEQYF. The CDR3 DNA follows: TGTGCCAGCACCGAGACTAACCTCCACTACGAGCAGTACTTC. V gene TRBV10-3 combines with J gene TRBJ2-7; maybe TRBD2 (5 bases). Germline lookup yields CDR1 ENHRY and CDR2 SYGVKD. V was shortened by 10 bases and J by 3 bases, with 19 bases between the two germline ends. This CDR3 has 14 residues.

This clonotype has at least ten counts. The rearrangement uses TRBV25-1 and TRBJ1-4; the D gene is possibly TRBD1 (6 bases). Trimming removed 1 base at V and 7 bases at J, with 13 bases between. The CDR3 sequence is 15 residues long. From germline, CDR1 is MGHDK and CDR2 SYGVNS. CDR3 DNA: TGTGCCAGCAGTGAATTCGGGGGCTTGGGTGAAAAACTGTTTTTT. It yields the protein CASSEFGGLGEKLFF.

This clonotype was recorded at least ten times. The V call is TRBV7-6, the J call TRBJ1-4; 7 bases align to TRBD1. CDR1 is SGHVS, CDR2 FNYEAQ, per germline. This CDR3 has 15 amino acids. The trim removed 5 bases at V and 6 bases at J, leaving 9 bases unmatched. The CDR3 reads CASSLRQGIYEKLFF. CDR3 sequence (DNA): TGTGCCAGCAGCCTCAGACAGGGTATTTATGAAAAACTGTTTTTT.

Details on this clonotype: The junction shows a germline mismatch at one end, possibly a read error. The genes are TRBV12-3 or TRBV12-4 and TRBJ1-4; the D gene is possibly TRBD1 (5 bases). There are 13 residues in the CDR3. Here the CDR3 reads CASSGTGGEKLSF. The CDR3 DNA follows: TGTGCCAGCAGCGGGACTGGTGGTGAAAAACTGTCTTTT.

With regard to this clonotype: This may come from a read error, since a much larger clone is one base off. This chain uses TRBV10-3 with TRBJ2-5; D not certain. V was clipped by 5 bases and J by 0 bases, with 10 bases between them. Germline CDR1 and CDR2: ENHRY and SYGVKD. CDR3 size: 14 residues. The CDR3 protein is CAISYSRHQETQYF. For the CDR3, the DNA is TGTGCCATCAGTTACTCGAGGCACCAAGAGACCCAGTACTTC.

The V call is TRBV9, the J call TRBJ1-5, with 7 positions matching TRBD1. Germline V CDR1 and CDR2: SGDLS, YYNGEE. J gave up 7 bases and V 0 bases, and 4 bases lay outside the gene matches. This CDR3 spans 14 amino acids. The CDR3 DNA follows: TGTGCCAGCAGCGTAGGAGGGGGCGGCCAGCCCCAGCATTTT. This translates into CASSVGGGGQPQHF.

This clonotype was observed at least ten times. This chain joins TRBV2 and TRBJ1-6; weak D call: TRBD1 (6 bases). This CDR3 has 14 amino acids. Germline CDR1 SNHLY, CDR2 FYNNEI. V dropped 7 bases and J dropped 3 bases, with 10 bases sitting between them. For the CDR3, the DNA is TGTGCCAGCATCGGGACACACTATAATTCACCCCTCCACTTT. It yields the protein CASIGTHYNSPLHF.